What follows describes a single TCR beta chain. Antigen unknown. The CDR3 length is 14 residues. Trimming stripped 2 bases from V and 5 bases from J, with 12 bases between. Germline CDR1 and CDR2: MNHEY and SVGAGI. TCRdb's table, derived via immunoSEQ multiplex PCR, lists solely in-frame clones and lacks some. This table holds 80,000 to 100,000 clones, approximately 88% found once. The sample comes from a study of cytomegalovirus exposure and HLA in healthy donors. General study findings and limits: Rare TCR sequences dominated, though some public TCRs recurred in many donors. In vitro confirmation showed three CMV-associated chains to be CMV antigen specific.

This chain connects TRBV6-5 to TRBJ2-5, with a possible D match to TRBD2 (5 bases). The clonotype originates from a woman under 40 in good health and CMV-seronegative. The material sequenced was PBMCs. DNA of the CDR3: TGTGCCAGCAGTTACAATAGCGTGGAGGAGACCCAGTACTTC. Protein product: CASSYNSVEETQYF.